These 18 T cell receptor beta chains were sequenced from one sample in a study of blood T cell repertoires in COVID-19. Assay: immunoSEQ multiplex PCR; the TCRdb copy retains only in-frame clones and omits some. The sample lists roughly 200,000 clones; approximately 79% were seen once. The sample was PBMCs or T cells enriched from blood (not recorded which). These receptors all stem from a woman in her fifties or sixties with acute COVID-19.

The J gene is TRBJ2-7, the V gene TRBV28; possible D gene TRBD2, 5 bases. CDR3 length equals 14 residues. Trimming cost V 8 bases and J 6 bases, with 20 bases left between them. In germline, CDR1 is MDHEN, CDR2 SYDVKM. CDR3: CASRSAAEIGEQYV. The CDR3 coding sequence is TGTGCCAGCCGCTCGGCAGCGGAGATCGGCGAGCAGTACGTC.

The chain employs TRBV30 and TRBJ1-4; the match to TRBD1 covers 7 bases. Germline V gene sequence: CDR1 GTSNPN, CDR2 SVGIG (reference sequence). This CDR3 is 13 amino acids long. V lost 4 bases, J lost 8 bases, and 7 bases stayed unmatched. CDR3 coding DNA: TGTGCCTGGACGGGACAGCAAGGCGAAAAACTGTTTTTT. Translation gives CAWTGQQGEKLFF.

The CDR3 spells CASSEEPYNSPLHF. The CDR3 DNA follows: TGCGCCAGCAGTGAAGAGCCTTATAATTCACCCCTCCACTTT. The V and J genes are TRBV10-1 and TRBJ1-6; D unclear. V was cut by 3 bases and J by 4 bases, with 7 bases left in between. The CDR3 consists of 14 residues. Germline V gene data show CDR1 as WNHNN and CDR2 as SYGVQD (reference sequence).

This chain joins TRBV28 and TRBJ1-5, with D perhaps matching TRBD1 (5 bases). This CDR3 has 15 amino acids. V gave up 8 bases and J gave up 5 bases, with 19 bases separating them. Germline values: CDR1 MDHEN, CDR2 SYDVKM. CDR3 bases: TGTGCCAGCGGCCCCCCTCTGGGGCAGTATCAGCCCCAGCATTTT. This translates into CASGPPLGQYQPQHF.

The J gene is TRBJ1-6, the V gene TRBV5-5, with D unclear. This CDR3 is built from 17 residues. CDR1 is SGHKS and CDR2 is YYEKEE in the germline V gene (reference sequence). With 4 bases removed from V and 0 bases from J, the gap between germline ends came to 14 bases. The CDR3 is CASSPSPLSSYNSPLHF. CDR3 DNA: TGTGCCAGCAGCCCCTCTCCTTTGAGCTCCTATAATTCACCCCTCCACTTT.

The chain has TRBV4-1 and TRBJ1-2; the D gene is possibly TRBD1 (6 bases). Germline V gene lookup returns CDR1 MGHRA and CDR2 YSYEKL. The CDR3 consists of 18 residues. V dropped 0 bases and J dropped 7 bases, with 24 bases sitting between them. The CDR3 region is CASSQDNRRADSSRGYTF. The CDR3 DNA follows: TGCGCCAGCAGCCAAGATAATCGTAGGGCGGACAGTTCGCGTGGCTACACCTTC.

This sequence joins TRBV7-8 and TRBJ1-2; D might be TRBD1 (6 bases). CDR1 and CDR2 (germline): SGHVS, FQNEAQ. This CDR3 contains 14 residues. The V and J ends lost 2 bases and 6 bases respectively, with 13 bases between them. CDR3: CASSLPGRGHGYTF. DNA for the CDR3: TGTGCCAGCAGCTTACCCGGCAGGGGACATGGCTACACCTTC.

This clone was seen a handful of times. V usage is TRBV5-6 and J usage is TRBJ2-1; TRBD1 matches at 8 bases. The J segment lost 7 bases and the V segment lost 3 bases, leaving 12 bases of the junction unmatched. The CDR3 spans 16 residues. Germline CDR1 reads SGHDT; CDR2 reads YYEEEE. The CDR3 nucleotides read TGTGCCAGCAGCTCACCCAGGGACAGGTTTAAAAATGAGCAGTTCTTC. Amino acid sequence: CASSSPRDRFKNEQFF.

The J gene is TRBJ2-7, the V gene TRBV11-2; 10 bases agree with TRBD2. V lost 5 bases, J lost 3 bases, and 10 bases stayed unmatched. The germline V gene encodes CDR1 SGHAT and CDR2 FQNNGV. CDR3 length: 16 amino acids. CDR3 sequence: CASSPIAGGLDYEQYF. CDR3 nucleotide sequence: TGTGCCAGCAGCCCCATAGCGGGAGGATTGGACTACGAGCAGTACTTC.

CDR3 DNA sequence: TGCGCCAGCAGTGAGTCTGGACTAGCGATAGATGAGCAGTTCTTC. Translation gives CASSESGLAIDEQFF. The chain combines TRBV10-1 with TRBJ2-1, with 9 bases that match TRBD2. Germline CDR1 WNHNN, CDR2 SYGVQD (reference sequence). The CDR3 runs 15 residues. The trim removed 0 bases at V and 8 bases at J, leaving 5 bases unmatched.

The rearrangement uses TRBV12-3 or TRBV12-4 and TRBJ1-2; D is possibly TRBD1 (6 bases). Trimming took 4 bases from V and 8 from J, leaving 14 bases between them. The CDR3 covers 13 residues. DNA for the CDR3: TGTGCCAGCAGTTGGCGGAACAGGGAAGGCTACACCTTC. Residues: CASSWRNREGYTF.

This chain joins TRBV11-2 and TRBJ1-3, with D perhaps matching TRBD1 (6 bases). This CDR3 is 17 amino acids long. The germline gives CDR1 SGHAT, CDR2 FQNNGV. V was trimmed by 4 bases and J by 0 bases, leaving 16 bases between them. The CDR3 protein is CASSSTPGHRSGNTIYF. The CDR3 DNA follows: TGTGCCAGCAGCTCGACTCCGGGACACCGCTCTGGAAACACCATATATTTT.

The J gene is TRBJ2-2, the V gene TRBV10-1; D is possibly TRBD1 (6 bases). CDR1 and CDR2 (germline): WNHNN, SYGVQD (reference sequence). The CDR3 extends over 14 amino acids. The V and J ends lost 3 bases and 7 bases respectively, with 12 bases between them. CDR3 region: CASSETGGGGELFF. The CDR3 bases are TGCGCCAGCAGTGAAACTGGGGGCGGCGGGGAGCTGTTTTTT.

The V and J genes are TRBV5-4 and TRBJ2-7; a possible D gene is TRBD1 (6 bases). The CDR3 consists of 13 residues. Germline V gives CDR1 SGHNT, CDR2 YYREEE (reference sequence). V lost 4 bases, J lost 5 bases, and 13 bases lay in between. This CDR3 reads CASSLQGNHEQYV. In nucleotides, the CDR3 is TGTGCCAGCAGCCTTCAGGGGAACCACGAGCAGTACGTC.

Note on this clone: The same CDR3 also results from other DNA sequences found in this sample. The rearrangement uses TRBV12-3 or TRBV12-4 and TRBJ1-2; no reliable D call. The length of the CDR3 is 13 residues. V dropped 1 base and J dropped 3 bases, with 6 bases sitting between them. CDR3 sequence (DNA): TGTGCCAGCAGTTTAGACCGGGACTATGGCTACACCTTC. Amino acid sequence: CASSLDRDYGYTF.

The rearrangement uses TRBV5-6 and TRBJ1-5, with D possibly TRBD1 on 5 matching bases. The germline CDR1 and CDR2 sequences are SGHDT and YYEEEE. V lost 6 bases, J lost 5 bases, and 18 bases lay in between. This CDR3 spans 15 amino acids. The CDR3 coding sequence is TGTGCCAGCATGGCGGGAAGGGGCTTAGATCAGCCCCAGCATTTT. As protein: CASMAGRGLDQPQHF.

In regard to this clone: The junction departs from the called germline gene at one end, perhaps through a read error. The chain carries TRBV27 and TRBJ2-5; D unclear. Looked up from germline, CDR1 is MNHEY and CDR2 is SMNVEV (reference sequence). There are 12 residues in the CDR3. The CDR3 loop reads CASSSGLEAQYF. In nucleotides, the CDR3 is TGTGCCAGCAGTTCTGGATTAGAGGCCCAGTACTTC.

The V gene is TRBV5-1, the J gene TRBJ1-2; D is perhaps TRBD1 (6 bases). CDR1 SGHRS and CDR2 YFSETQ come from the germline V gene. This CDR3 comprises 15 residues. Trimming removed 0 bases at V and 3 bases at J, with 12 bases between. CDR3 in DNA: TGCGCCAGCAGCTTGGCCGTACAGGGCTACTATGGCTACACCTTC. Residues: CASSLAVQGYYGYTF. Supplemented by reference TRBV5-1 and TRBJ1-2, the full variable domain reads KAGVTQTPRYLIKTRGQQVTLSCSPISGHRSVSWYQQTPGQGLQFLFEYFSETQRNKGNFPGRFSGRQFSNSRSEMNVSTLELGDSALYLCASSLAVQGYYGYTFGSGTRLTVV.